The following is a T cell receptor beta chain sequence with its context. This record belongs to a study of blood T cell repertoires in COVID-19. The germline CDR1 and CDR2 sequences are MDHEN and SYDVKM. The length of the CDR3 is 15 residues. The ends lost 6 bases at V and 3 bases at J; junction bases unmatched: 8. In the study's own analysis: From reference gene primer amplification, estimates of nucleated cell counts were derived. This table comes from immunoSEQ multiplex PCR, and its TCRdb copy is limited to in-frame clones, with some not included. For V, J and clone size, that table is used; D and trimming come from the DNA. Of 300,000 to 400,000 clones detected, 80% to 90% appear once; the ten largest clones hold around 8%.

This chain joins TRBV28 and TRBJ2-7, with 10 bases matching TRBD2. The clonotype originates from a woman between 50 and 59 years old who had recovered from COVID-19. Input material: peripheral blood. The DNA for the CDR3 is TGTGCCAGCAGGTCCACTAGCGGGGACTTCTACGAGCAGTACTTC. It encodes CASRSTSGDFYEQYF.